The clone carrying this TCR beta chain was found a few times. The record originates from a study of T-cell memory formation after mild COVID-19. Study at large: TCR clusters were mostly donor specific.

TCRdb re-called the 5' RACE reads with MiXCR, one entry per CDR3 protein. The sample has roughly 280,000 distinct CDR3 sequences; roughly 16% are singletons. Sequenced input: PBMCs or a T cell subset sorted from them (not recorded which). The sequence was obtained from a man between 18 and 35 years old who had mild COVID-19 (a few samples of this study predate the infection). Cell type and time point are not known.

The CDR3 reads CDSGRSHAFF. CDR3 in DNA: TGTGACTCCGGGAGGTCGCACGCTTTCTTT. The genes are TRBV12-3 or TRBV12-4 and TRBJ1-1; D is uncertain. The CDR3 totals 10 residues.